Included here is one T cell receptor (beta chain) sequence, with context. The record originates from a study of blood T cell repertoires in COVID-19. Study-level background: Sample material is recorded as cDNA or gDNA derived from T cells, B-cell-depleted T cells, or PBMCs.

In the original processing: Scientists estimated how many nucleated cells there were by amplifying reference gene primers. Assay used: immunoSEQ multiplex PCR; TCRdb lists only in-frame clones, some missing. The V and J calls and clone size were taken over from that table, and D and trimming were inferred from the DNA. The sample contains approximately 300,000 clones, around 86% of which appear only once. Across about two dozen US areas, participants ranged in age from about 18 to 90 years. The CDR3 spans 15 residues. J was trimmed by 4 bases and V by 0 bases; bases with no gene match: 4. Germline V lookup: CDR1 KGHSH, CDR2 LQKENI.

This sequence was found in a man aged 25 to 40 who had recovered from COVID-19. The specimen sequenced was PBMCs or T cells enriched from blood (not recorded which). The chain links TRBV18 to TRBJ2-3; 7 bases are a match to TRBD1. CDR3 region: CASSPPHRGSDTQYF. CDR3 nucleotide sequence: TGTGCCAGCTCACCACCGCACAGGGGCTCAGATACGCAGTATTTT.